Each of the 19 T cell receptor beta chains below was sequenced from the same sample in a study of CD8+ T cells in alopecia areata. After isolation, RNA underwent reverse transcription to generate cDNA as the sequencing template. Libraries were prepared by immunoSEQ multiplex PCR; TCRdb keeps only in-frame clonotypes and omits some of them. Among 89,000 or so clones listed, roughly half were seen once. Sequences were obtained from NKG2D-high CD8+ T cells sorted from blood. Receptor source: a human donor with alopecia areata.

The V call is TRBV4-1, the J call TRBJ1-1, with no clear D. V was cut by 2 bases and J by 1 base, with 17 bases left in between. Germline CDR1 is MGHRA and CDR2 is YSYEKL. This CDR3 region has 17 residues. The chain's CDR3 is CASSQISGYDWNTEAFF. The CDR3 nucleotides are TGCGCCAGCAGCCAAATCAGCGGATACGATTGGAACACTGAAGCTTTCTTT.

This clone was seen more than once but under ten times. The rearrangement uses TRBV9 and TRBJ2-6; no reliable D call. V was shortened by 0 bases and J by 0 bases, with 10 bases between the two germline ends. This CDR3 region has 17 residues. Germline-derived CDR1 and CDR2 are SGDLS and YYNGEE. CDR3 sequence: CASSVGQISSGANVLTF. CDR3 in DNA: TGTGCCAGCAGCGTAGGGCAGATTAGCTCTGGGGCCAACGTCCTGACTTTC.

This clone has only a few counts. The J gene is TRBJ1-5, the V gene TRBV27, with D perhaps matching TRBD1 (5 bases). The V and J ends lost 5 bases and 13 bases respectively, with 18 bases between them. Germline CDR1 reads MNHEY; CDR2 reads SMNVEV (reference sequence). This CDR3 contains 13 residues. The CDR3 bases are TGTGCCAGCAGTCCCGACTCTTGGGGCACTCAGCATTTT. It encodes CASSPDSWGTQHF.

This clone came up a few times. The chain uses TRBV7-9 and TRBJ2-5; TRBD1 agrees at 7 bases. J gave up 1 base and V 4 bases, and 6 bases lay outside the gene matches. The CDR3 is 15 residues long. Germline-derived CDR1 and CDR2 are SEHNR and FQNEAQ (reference sequence). CDR3 region: CASSSPKGAQETQYF. CDR3 sequence (DNA): TGTGCCAGCAGCTCACCCAAGGGGGCCCAAGAGACCCAGTACTTC.

V usage is TRBV30 and J usage is TRBJ1-1, with D perhaps TRBD1 (5 bases). The CDR3 consists of 13 residues. V was clipped by 1 base and J by 4 bases, with 10 bases between them. Germline lookup yields CDR1 GTSNPN and CDR2 SVGIG (reference sequence). The CDR3 is CAWSDNGGTEAFF. CDR3 bases: TGTGCCTGGAGTGACAACGGGGGCACTGAAGCTTTCTTT.

This clone was recorded once. The rearrangement uses TRBV28 and TRBJ1-2; D might be TRBD1 (5 bases). Germline lookup yields CDR1 MDHEN and CDR2 SYDVKM. Trimming shortened V by 6 bases and J by 6 bases, and 17 bases separated the two germline ends. The CDR3 runs to 14 residues. CDR3 amino acids: CASRLIGGGDGYTF. CDR3 nucleotides: TGTGCCAGCAGGCTAATCGGGGGAGGCGATGGCTACACCTTC.

The chain combines TRBV2 with TRBJ2-5; perhaps TRBD2 as D (6 bases). V was cut by 6 bases and J by 4 bases, with 12 bases left in between. This CDR3 is built from 13 residues. Germline values: CDR1 SNHLY, CDR2 FYNNEI. The CDR3 sequence: CASSTPGGETQYF. The CDR3 DNA reads TGTGCCAGCAGCACCCCCGGGGGAGAGACCCAGTACTTC.

The J gene is TRBJ2-7, the V gene TRBV27, with D possibly being TRBD1 or TRBD2 (6 bases each). This CDR3 is built from 16 residues. Looked up from germline, CDR1 is MNHEY and CDR2 is SMNVEV (reference sequence). Trimming took 4 bases from V and 3 from J, leaving 19 bases between them. CDR3 sequence: CASSYYGGQIVYEQYF. The CDR3 bases are TGTGCCAGCAGTTACTATGGGGGGCAAATCGTCTACGAGCAGTACTTC.

The CDR3 spells CASSEGLLQETQYF. Written as DNA, the CDR3 is TGTGCCAGCAGTGAGGGACTGCTCCAAGAGACCCAGTACTTC. The chain carries TRBV4-2 and TRBJ2-5; D is perhaps TRBD2 (6 bases). CDR1 LGHNA and CDR2 YNFKEQ come from the germline V gene. Trimming stripped 6 bases from V and 1 base from J, with 12 bases between. The CDR3 covers 14 residues.

This chain joins TRBV28 and TRBJ1-5; 7 bases are a match to TRBD1. CDR1 is MDHEN, CDR2 SYDVKM, per germline. V trimming: 6 bases; J trimming: 5 bases; junction bases outside the gene matches: 7. The CDR3 loop spans 14 amino acids. The CDR3 DNA reads TGTGCCAGCAGGGAACAGGGGTCGCATCAGCCCCAGCATTTT. Its translation: CASREQGSHQPQHF.

The chain carries TRBV29-1 and TRBJ2-1; 8 nucleotides align to TRBD1. The CDR3 spans 13 residues. The trim removed 6 bases at V and 9 bases at J, leaving 10 bases unmatched. Germline V CDR1 and CDR2: SQVTM, ANQGSEA. CDR3 sequence: CSVLQGARSEQFF. The CDR3 DNA reads as TGCAGCGTCCTCCAGGGGGCGCGTAGTGAGCAGTTCTTC.

The V gene is TRBV6-1, the J gene TRBJ2-4; D not resolved. With 0 bases removed from V and 8 bases from J, the gap between germline ends came to 11 bases. The CDR3 consists of 14 residues. CDR1 and CDR2 from the germline V gene are MNHNS and SASEGT. CDR3: CASSEAGLMDIQYF. In nucleotides, the CDR3 is TGTGCCAGCAGTGAAGCGGGTCTTATGGACATTCAGTACTTC.

This clone has just a few counts. The chain couples TRBV10-3 to TRBJ2-3; 7 nucleotides align to TRBD2. CDR1 ENHRY and CDR2 SYGVKD come from the germline V gene. This CDR3 comprises 15 residues. V gave up 6 bases and J gave up 3 bases; unmatched junction bases: 9. The chain's CDR3 is CAIRAAGTTTDTQYF. The CDR3 DNA reads TGTGCCATCAGGGCAGCCGGGACTACGACAGATACGCAGTATTTT.

The chain is built from TRBV27 and TRBJ2-7; possible D gene TRBD2, 6 bases. V was clipped by 6 bases and J by 5 bases, with 11 bases between them. CDR3 length: 12 residues. Germline assignment: CDR1 MNHEY and CDR2 SMNVEV (reference sequence). This CDR3 is CASSGGPDEQYF. DNA for the CDR3: TGTGCCAGCAGCGGGGGTCCAGACGAGCAGTACTTC.

This clone showed up just a few times. The chain has TRBV28 and TRBJ1-5; no reliable D call. Between the trimmed V and J ends, which lost 1 base and 5 bases, there was a span of 21 bases. Germline CDR1 is MDHEN and CDR2 is SYDVKM. The CDR3 is 18 amino acids. CDR3 region: CASSLLQFAWEIDQPQHF. CDR3 DNA: TGTGCCAGCAGTTTATTGCAGTTTGCGTGGGAGATCGATCAGCCCCAGCATTTT.

This clone was counted between two and nine times. The chain is built from TRBV7-8 and TRBJ2-1; the match to TRBD2 covers 9 bases. Unmatched junction bases numbered 8, after V lost 10 bases and J lost 4 bases. Germline-derived CDR1 and CDR2 are SGHVS and FQNEAQ. The CDR3 runs to 14 residues. The CDR3 sequence: CATGQLAGYNEQFF. CDR3 bases: TGTGCCACCGGACAACTAGCGGGTTACAATGAGCAGTTCTTC.

This chain uses TRBV28 with TRBJ1-5, with no clear D. The CDR3 totals 11 residues. Germline values: CDR1 MDHEN, CDR2 SYDVKM. The V end was cut by 5 bases, the J end by 3 bases, with 2 bases between. In nucleotides, the CDR3 is TGTGCCAGCAGTCACAATCAGCCCCAGCATTTT. Its protein product is CASSHNQPQHF.

This clone was recorded a few times. The chain is built from TRBV29-1 and TRBJ1-1; unclear D gene. The CDR3 covers 12 residues. Germline values: CDR1 SQVTM, CDR2 ANQGSEA. The V gene lost 3 bases and the J gene lost 2 bases, with 7 bases spanning the gap. CDR3 bases: TGCAGCGTTGACAGGTTTAACACTGAAGCTTTCTTT. Translated, it gives CSVDRFNTEAFF.

This clone was detected a few times. The chain combines TRBV29-1 with TRBJ2-3; 9 bases align to TRBD1. This CDR3 comprises 15 residues. Germline values: CDR1 SQVTM, CDR2 ANQGSEA. The trim removed 0 bases at V and 1 base at J, leaving 2 bases unmatched. CDR3 DNA sequence: TGCAGCGTTGAAGACCGGGACAGGGGCACAGATACGCAGTATTTT. Residues: CSVEDRDRGTDTQYF.